The rows below give T cell receptor beta chains drawn from one sample of a study of shared clonotypes between healthy human individuals. TCRdb's table, derived via immunoSEQ multiplex PCR, lists solely in-frame clones and lacks some. The table lists 850,000 to 1,200,000 clones, under 80% of them singletons. The sequenced material came from memory CD4+ T cells sorted from blood. Receptor source: a man aged 18 to 30 in good health. Each CDR3 is given without its conserved first and last residue.

TRBV2	TRBJ2-3	ASSEDTLPDTQY
TRBV7-9	TRBJ2-1	ASSLGGGKDEQF
TRBV28	TRBJ1-1	AVARNTEAF
TRBV7-2	TRBJ2-7	ASSRGTTPYEQY
TRBV6-1	TRBJ2-5	ASSEGGTVGETQY
TRBV7-2	TRBJ2-5	ASSLASTSETQY
TRBV5-6	TRBJ1-5	ASSSLHQPQH
TRBV4-1	TRBJ2-7	ASSLGPRGSGGTYEQY
TRBV7-2	TRBJ2-1	ASSPPGRGPSNEQF
TRBV30	TRBJ1-2	AWSPQATPHKA
TRBV19	TRBJ2-7	ATGRGSSYEQY
TRBV30	TRBJ2-7	AWSGTGNEQY
TRBV28	TRBJ2-1	ASSLFGTGAFNEQF
TRBV12-5	TRBJ2-5	ASGLALAPSMHTQY
TRBV5-1	TRBJ2-5	ASSLGARQETQY
TRBV7-8	TRBJ2-5	ASSTQGSGQETQY
TRBV19	TRBJ1-5	ASSISGSTSNQPQH
TRBV2	TRBJ2-5	ASSWGGLPSETQY
TRBV6-1	TRBJ2-3	ASSEGYLSTDTQY
TRBV9	TRBJ1-2	ASSPLDRRYGYT
TRBV7-9	TRBJ2-7	ASSRLLGGASYEQY
TRBV18	TRBJ2-2	ASSPIQQNTGELF
TRBV5-1	TRBJ1-2	ASSPGTGNYGYT
TRBV15	TRBJ1-1	ATSSKQGFNAEAF
TRBV2	TRBJ2-1	ASSSQGQPYNEQF
TRBV4-2	TRBJ2-4	ASSQGTSGGNIQY
TRBV7-2	TRBJ2-3	ASSRDGVRDTQY
TRBV18	TRBJ2-1	ASSPWRDGQRKQF
TRBV6-5	TRBJ1-2	ASRGTDPYGYT
TRBV29-1	TRBJ2-7	SAGWLDAEQY
TRBV11-3	TRBJ2-7	ASSLEGLDSEQY
TRBV18	TRBJ1-2	ASSEDRDAYGYT
TRBV7-8	TRBJ2-7	ASSLVSRETGEQY
TRBV10-3	TRBJ2-7	AISESIAGAYEQY
TRBV19	TRBJ2-7	ASSMAGGPSYEQY
TRBV6-1	TRBJ2-2	ASSELVSGELF
TRBV5-1	TRBJ2-3	ASSIWGPSTDTQY
TRBV2	TRBJ2-7	ASMLDPGGSYEQY
TRBV7-7	TRBJ1-5	ASSLERGAPQH
TRBV6-1	TRBJ2-7	ASIEGYTYEQY
TRBV9	TRBJ2-1	ASSVGGPQF
TRBV30	TRBJ2-1	AWSPRSDEQF
TRBV5-4	TRBJ1-2	ASSSQGFNYGYT
TRBV30	TRBJ1-2	AWKVTPGYGYT
TRBV4-2	TRBJ1-6	ASSQGTGSYNSPLH
TRBV11-2	TRBJ1-2	ASSLRSEAIYGYT
TRBV11-3	TRBJ2-2	ASSPFVGGDTGELF
TRBV28	TRBJ2-3	ASSFGQSTDTQY
TRBV25-1	-	ASSAENYEQY